The TCR beta chain under discussion was sequenced for a study of Graves' ophthalmopathy and Graves' hyperthyroidism. In the study overall: The collection of peripheral blood took place at initial diagnosis, before any treatment.

Scientists amplified the TCR beta CDR3 regions from RNA transcripts. Investigators did first-round RT-PCR with HTBI primers, then second-round multiplex PCR. TCRdb redid the calling of the multiplex PCR reads with MiXCR, one entry per CDR3 protein. The data contain more than 550,000 distinct CDR3 sequences, about 40% of them singletons. This clonotype was seen at least ten times. PBMCs were obtained from 10 ml of fresh peripheral blood. This CDR3 comprises 14 residues. With 4 bases removed from V and 1 base from J, the gap between germline ends came to 10 bases. Source material: peripheral blood. This TCR was recovered from an adult man with Graves' ophthalmopathy. The chain employs TRBV12-3 or TRBV12-4 and TRBJ1-1; tentatively, D is TRBD1 (5 bases). The CDR3 protein is CASSSGGPNTEAFF. The CDR3 nucleotides are TGTGCCAGCAGTTCCGGGGGACCGAACACTGAAGCTTTCTTT.